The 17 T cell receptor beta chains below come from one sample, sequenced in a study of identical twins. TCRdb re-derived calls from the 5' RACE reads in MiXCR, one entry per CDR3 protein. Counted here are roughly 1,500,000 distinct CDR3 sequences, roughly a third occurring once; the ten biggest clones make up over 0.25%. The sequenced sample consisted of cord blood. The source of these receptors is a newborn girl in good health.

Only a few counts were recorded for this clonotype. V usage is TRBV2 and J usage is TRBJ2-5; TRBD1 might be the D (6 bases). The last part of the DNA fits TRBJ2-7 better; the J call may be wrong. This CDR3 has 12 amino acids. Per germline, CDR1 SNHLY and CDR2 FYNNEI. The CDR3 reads CASSIQGSEQYF. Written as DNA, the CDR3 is TGTGCCAGCAGTATACAGGGTTCCGAGCAGTACTTC.

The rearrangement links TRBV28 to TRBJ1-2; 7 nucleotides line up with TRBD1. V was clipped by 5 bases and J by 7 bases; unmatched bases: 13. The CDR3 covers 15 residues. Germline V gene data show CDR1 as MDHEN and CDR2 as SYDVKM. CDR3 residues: CASSPRGQGVLGYTF. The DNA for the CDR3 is TGTGCCAGCAGTCCCCGAGGGCAGGGGGTACTTGGCTACACCTTC.

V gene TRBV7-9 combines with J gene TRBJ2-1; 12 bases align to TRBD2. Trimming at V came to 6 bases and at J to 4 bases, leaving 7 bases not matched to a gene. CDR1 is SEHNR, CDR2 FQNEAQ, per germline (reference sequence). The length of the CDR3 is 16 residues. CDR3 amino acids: CASSASGRAGYNEQFF. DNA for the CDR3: TGTGCCAGCAGTGCTAGCGGGAGGGCCGGATACAATGAGCAGTTCTTC.

CDR3: CASSQGFPGGEQFF. CDR3 DNA sequence: TGTGCCAGCAGCCAAGGCTTTCCGGGGGGTGAGCAGTTCTTC. V usage is TRBV14 and J usage is TRBJ2-1; TRBD2 aligns across 7 bases. Germline CDR1 reads SGHDN; CDR2 reads FVKESK. This CDR3 contains 14 residues. V trimming: 1 base; J trimming: 9 bases; junction bases outside the gene matches: 6.

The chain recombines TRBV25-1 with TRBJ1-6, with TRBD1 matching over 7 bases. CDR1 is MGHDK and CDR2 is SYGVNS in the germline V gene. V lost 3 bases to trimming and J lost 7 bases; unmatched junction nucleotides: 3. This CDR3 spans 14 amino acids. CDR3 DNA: TGTGCCAGCAGTGACGACAGGGAAAATTCACCCCTCCACTTT. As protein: CASSDDRENSPLHF.

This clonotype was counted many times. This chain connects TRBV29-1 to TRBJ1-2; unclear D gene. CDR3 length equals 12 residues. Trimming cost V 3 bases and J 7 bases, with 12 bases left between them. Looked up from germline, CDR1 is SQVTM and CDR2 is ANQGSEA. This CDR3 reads CSVEGRELGYTF. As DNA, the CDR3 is TGCAGCGTTGAGGGTAGGGAACTTGGCTACACCTTC. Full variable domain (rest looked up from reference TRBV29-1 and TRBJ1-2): SAVISQKPSRDICQRGTSLTIQCQVDSQVTMMFWYRQQPGQSLTLIATANQGSEATYESGFVIDKFPISRPNLTFSTLTVSNMSPEDSSIYLCSVEGRELGYTFGSGTRLTVV.

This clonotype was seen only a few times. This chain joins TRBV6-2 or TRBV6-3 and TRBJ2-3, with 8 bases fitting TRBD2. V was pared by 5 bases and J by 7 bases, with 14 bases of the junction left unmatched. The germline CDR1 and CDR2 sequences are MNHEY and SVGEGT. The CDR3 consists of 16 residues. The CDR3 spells CASSRRGSGSGNTQYF. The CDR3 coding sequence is TGTGCCAGCAGTCGCCGGGGAAGCGGGAGCGGGAATACGCAGTATTTT.

The CDR3 loop reads CASSLQPLSNEKLFF. The CDR3 DNA reads TGTGCCAGCAGCTTACAACCTCTATCGAATGAAAAACTGTTTTTT. V gene TRBV7-8 combines with J gene TRBJ1-4; no reliable D call. Looked up from germline, CDR1 is SGHVS and CDR2 is FQNEAQ. V dropped 2 bases and J dropped 5 bases, with 12 bases sitting between them. The CDR3 consists of 15 residues.

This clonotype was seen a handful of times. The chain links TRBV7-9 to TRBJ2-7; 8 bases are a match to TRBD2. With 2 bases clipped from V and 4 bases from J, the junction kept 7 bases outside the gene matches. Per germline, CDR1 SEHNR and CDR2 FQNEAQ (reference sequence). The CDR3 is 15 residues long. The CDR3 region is CASSLNGGVVYEQYF. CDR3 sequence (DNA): TGTGCCAGCAGCTTAAACGGGGGGGTAGTTTACGAGCAGTACTTC.

CDR3 sequence: CAISSRTLTDTQYF. The CDR3, as DNA: TGTGCCATCAGTTCTCGGACACTGACAGATACGCAGTATTTT. The rearrangement uses TRBV10-3 and TRBJ2-3, with D possibly TRBD1 on 5 matching bases. The germline V gene has CDR1 ENHRY and CDR2 SYGVKD. The CDR3 loop spans 14 amino acids. V lost 5 bases, J lost 3 bases, and 12 bases lay in between.

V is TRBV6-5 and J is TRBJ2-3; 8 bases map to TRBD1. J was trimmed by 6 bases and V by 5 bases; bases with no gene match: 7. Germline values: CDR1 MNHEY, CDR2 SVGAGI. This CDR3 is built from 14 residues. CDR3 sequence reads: CASSDSQGADTQYF. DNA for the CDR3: TGTGCCAGCAGTGATTCGCAGGGGGCGGATACGCAGTATTTT.

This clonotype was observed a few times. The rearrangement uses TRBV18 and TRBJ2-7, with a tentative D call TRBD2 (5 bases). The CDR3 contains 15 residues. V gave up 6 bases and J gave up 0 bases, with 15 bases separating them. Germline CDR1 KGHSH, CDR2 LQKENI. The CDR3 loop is CASSRGVRSSYEQYF. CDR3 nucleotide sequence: TGTGCCAGCTCCCGGGGAGTCCGAAGCTCCTACGAGCAGTACTTC.

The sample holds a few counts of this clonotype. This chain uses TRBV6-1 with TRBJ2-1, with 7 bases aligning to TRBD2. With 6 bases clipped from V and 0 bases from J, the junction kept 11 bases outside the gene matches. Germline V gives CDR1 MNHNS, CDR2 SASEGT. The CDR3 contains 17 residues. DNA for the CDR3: TGTGCCAGCAGCCGCCGACTAGCCGTAAGCTCCTACAATGAGCAGTTCTTC. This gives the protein CASSRRLAVSSYNEQFF.

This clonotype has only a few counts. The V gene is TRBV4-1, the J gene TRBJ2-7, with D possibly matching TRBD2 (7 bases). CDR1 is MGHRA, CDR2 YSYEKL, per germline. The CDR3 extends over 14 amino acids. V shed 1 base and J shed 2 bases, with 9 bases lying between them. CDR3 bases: TGCGCCAGCAGCCAAGGGGAGGGGGCCTACGAGCAGTACTTC. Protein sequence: CASSQGEGAYEQYF.

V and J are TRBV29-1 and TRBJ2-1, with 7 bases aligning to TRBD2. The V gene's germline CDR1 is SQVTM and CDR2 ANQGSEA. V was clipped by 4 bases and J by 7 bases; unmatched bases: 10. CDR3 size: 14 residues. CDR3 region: CSVGGSSGGNEQFF. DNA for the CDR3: TGCAGCGTTGGGGGTTCGTCCGGGGGGAATGAGCAGTTCTTC.

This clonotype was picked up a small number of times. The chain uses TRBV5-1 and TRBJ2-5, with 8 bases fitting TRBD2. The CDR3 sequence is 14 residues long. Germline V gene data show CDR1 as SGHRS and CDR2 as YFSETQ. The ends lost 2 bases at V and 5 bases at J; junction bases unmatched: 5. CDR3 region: CASSFTGTSETQYF. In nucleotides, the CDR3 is TGCGCCAGCAGCTTCACCGGGACTAGTGAGACCCAGTACTTC. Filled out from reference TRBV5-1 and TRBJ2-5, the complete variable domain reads KAGVTQTPRYLIKTRGQQVTLSCSPISGHRSVSWYQQTPGQGLQFLFEYFSETQRNKGNFPGRFSGRQFSNSRSEMNVSTLELGDSALYLCASSFTGTSETQYFGPGTRLLVL.

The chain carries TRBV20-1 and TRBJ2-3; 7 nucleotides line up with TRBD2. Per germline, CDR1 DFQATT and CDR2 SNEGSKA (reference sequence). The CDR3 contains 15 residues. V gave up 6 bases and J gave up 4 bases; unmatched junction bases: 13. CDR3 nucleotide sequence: TGCAGTGCACGTGCGGGGGTCTCCCAGGCAGATACGCAGTATTTT. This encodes CSARAGVSQADTQYF.